This T cell receptor (beta chain) appears in the sequencing data of a study of PD-1 blockade in classical Hodgkin lymphoma. Points from the study as a whole: There remain no defined causes for the repertoire differences, which possibly reflect disease activity or prior therapy. Relative to healthy donors, newly diagnosed patients reportedly had lower baseline TCR diversity, which was reported as lower still in relapsed/refractory patients.

Trimming removed 2 bases from V and 0 bases from J; junction bases left unmatched: 4. The CDR3 contains 16 residues. CDR1 and CDR2 (germline): MNHEY, SMNVEV (reference sequence). Noted time point: newly diagnosed, previously untreated cHL patient sample. Thawed PBMCs underwent magnetic negative selection to yield purified CD4+ T cells. TCRdb's table, derived via immunoSEQ multiplex PCR, lists solely in-frame clones and lacks some. The sample records tens of thousands of clones, about 85% being singletons. About this clone itself: As yet, its antigen is unknown.

The chain uses TRBV27 and TRBJ2-1; 7 positions match TRBD1. The sample was CD4+ T cells from blood. This clonotype was obtained from a human donor with classical Hodgkin lymphoma. CDR3 residues: CASSLDRAPSYNEQFF. CDR3 DNA: TGTGCCAGCAGTTTAGACAGGGCCCCCTCCTACAATGAGCAGTTCTTC.